This T cell receptor beta chain was sequenced in a study of coeliac disease. CDR1 is LNHDA and CDR2 is SQIVND in the germline V gene (reference sequence). The ends lost 2 bases at V and 8 bases at J; junction bases unmatched: 7. The CDR3 has 15 residues. This clone appeared once. Sequenced by immunoSEQ multiplex PCR; TCRdb stores in-frame clones only, minus some. The sample holds about 9,400 clones, roughly two thirds seen once. Sequencing was done on a sample of lamina propria lymphocytes from the gut. The chain is built from TRBV19 and TRBJ2-1, with 9 bases that match TRBD1. This clonotype was sampled from a woman aged 60-70 years with celiac disease. This chain's CDR3 is CASSIMWTGVDEQFF. CDR3 DNA: TGTGCCAGTAGTATAATGTGGACAGGGGTCGATGAGCAGTTCTTC.